This entry lists 29 T cell receptor beta chains sequenced from one sample in a study of blood T cell repertoires in COVID-19. Method: immunoSEQ multiplex PCR; TCRdb's copy keeps in-frame clones and lacks some. The table shows roughly 70,000 clones, with 70% to 85% occurring only once. Sequencing used peripheral blood. The receptors shown here come from a woman aged 55-69 years with acute or convalescent COVID-19.

This clone was counted between two and nine times. V is TRBV9 and J is TRBJ2-3; 7 bases agree with TRBD2. The CDR3 length is 17 residues. V was clipped by 0 bases and J by 5 bases; unmatched bases: 12. Germline values: CDR1 SGDLS, CDR2 YYNGEE. The CDR3 reads CASSVVGGRAGGDTQYF. For the CDR3, the DNA is TGTGCCAGCAGCGTAGTAGGAGGGAGGGCCGGCGGAGATACGCAGTATTTT.

The chain links TRBV11-3 to TRBJ2-1; D is uncertain. CDR1 and CDR2 from the germline V gene are SGHNT and YENEEA. The CDR3 sequence is 16 residues long. The V end lost 1 base, the J end lost 1 base, and 11 bases lay between the germline ends. The CDR3 bases are TGTGCCAGCAGCTTAGCCAGTATTACATCCTACAATGAGCAGTTCTTC. Protein product: CASSLASITSYNEQFF.

The V call is TRBV2, the J call TRBJ2-7, with a tentative D call TRBD1 (6 bases). CDR3 length: 14 residues. V gave up 4 bases and J gave up 2 bases, with 12 bases separating them. In germline, CDR1 is SNHLY, CDR2 FYNNEI. CDR3 protein: CASSGGHRAYEQYF. CDR3 sequence (DNA): TGTGCCAGCAGTGGGGGACATAGAGCCTACGAGCAGTACTTC.

This clone was recorded a few times. V usage is TRBV28 and J usage is TRBJ1-5; possibly TRBD1 for D (5 bases). The CDR3 extends over 14 amino acids. The germline V gene encodes CDR1 MDHEN and CDR2 SYDVKM. The ends were cut back, 4 bases at V and 0 bases at J, with 7 bases in the middle. The CDR3 DNA follows: TGTGCCAGCAGTTGGGGCAATAGCAATCAGCCCCAGCATTTT. Translated, it gives CASSWGNSNQPQHF.

The chain combines TRBV13 with TRBJ2-5, with D hard to call. V was shortened by 3 bases and J by 0 bases, with 11 bases between the two germline ends. Germline V gene sequence: CDR1 PRHDT, CDR2 FYEKMQ (reference sequence). The CDR3 length is 15 residues. The CDR3 spells CASSLLSGYQETQYF. CDR3 coding DNA: TGTGCCAGCAGCTTGTTGTCCGGGTACCAAGAGACCCAGTACTTC.

This clone has only one observation. The gene calls are TRBV11-2 and TRBJ2-7; possible D gene TRBD2, 6 bases. Germline values: CDR1 SGHAT, CDR2 FQNNGV. Trimming cost V 7 bases and J 2 bases, with 18 bases left between them. This CDR3 comprises 15 residues. The CDR3 coding sequence is TGTGCCAGCACCCTAGCAGCCCCGGGGGCCTACGAGCAGTACTTC. It encodes CASTLAAPGAYEQYF.

The rearrangement uses TRBV5-1 and TRBJ2-1; 8 bases match TRBD2. Trimming at V came to 4 bases and at J to 9 bases, leaving 15 bases not matched to a gene. CDR3 length: 16 amino acids. Germline V gene lookup returns CDR1 SGHRS and CDR2 YFSETQ. DNA of the CDR3: TGCGCCAGCAGCCCGACGGGAGGGGCTAGCTGGGGTGAGCAGTTCTTC. Its protein is CASSPTGGASWGEQFF.

This clone is large (0.1 to 1%) in the sample. The chain has TRBV9 and TRBJ1-1; 8 bases agree with TRBD1. The CDR3 has 18 amino acids. The trim removed 0 bases at V and 11 bases at J, leaving 21 bases unmatched. The germline V gene has CDR1 SGDLS and CDR2 YYNGEE. CDR3 DNA: TGTGCCAGCAGCGTAGCGAGAGACAGGACAGGGAAGGAGGGGTCGGCTTTCTTT. Amino acids: CASSVARDRTGKEGSAFF.

The V gene is TRBV21-1, the J gene TRBJ1-2; the table assigns TRBD1, which was not confirmed against the DNA. TRBV21-1 is listed as a pseudogene. This CDR3 region has 17 residues. The CDR3: CASRNDWTEEANYGYTF. CDR3 bases: TGTGCCAGCAGAAACGACTGGACAGAGGAAGCTAACTATGGCTACACCTTC.

The V call is TRBV11-1, the J call TRBJ2-1; 10 bases fit TRBD1. V shed 5 bases, J shed 7 bases, and the junction held 8 bases outside the gene matches. Germline V CDR1 and CDR2: SGHAT, FQDESV (reference sequence). This CDR3 contains 15 residues. The CDR3: CASSGKGTGANEQFF. The CDR3 nucleotides are TGTGCCAGCAGCGGGAAGGGGACAGGGGCGAATGAGCAGTTCTTC.

This rearrangement joins TRBV5-1 to TRBJ2-2; possible D gene TRBD1, 6 bases. Trimming removed 4 bases at V and 4 bases at J, with 8 bases between. Germline V gene sequence: CDR1 SGHRS, CDR2 YFSETQ. The CDR3 is 13 residues long. The CDR3 loop is CASSKQGTGELFF. DNA for the CDR3: TGCGCCAGCAGCAAACAGGGCACCGGGGAGCTGTTTTTT.

The chain uses TRBV5-1 and TRBJ1-4, with TRBD1 matching 11 bases. With 0 bases clipped from V and 2 bases from J, the junction kept 6 bases outside the gene matches. CDR1 is SGHRS, CDR2 YFSETQ, per germline. The CDR3 has 18 amino acids. The chain's CDR3 is CASSLGGQGVSTNEKLFF. In DNA form, the CDR3 reads TGCGCCAGCAGCTTGGGGGGACAGGGGGTATCGACTAATGAAAAACTGTTTTTT. Drawing the rest from reference TRBV5-1 and TRBJ1-4, the complete variable domain is KAGVTQTPRYLIKTRGQQVTLSCSPISGHRSVSWYQQTPGQGLQFLFEYFSETQRNKGNFPGRFSGRQFSNSRSEMNVSTLELGDSALYLCASSLGGQGVSTNEKLFFGSGTQLSVL.

This chain links TRBV5-5 with TRBJ1-2; D is possibly TRBD1 (6 bases). Trimming shortened V by 3 bases and J by 5 bases, and 17 bases separated the two germline ends. This CDR3 has 15 residues. Per the germline V gene, CDR1 is SGHKS and CDR2 is YYEKEE (reference sequence). As DNA, the CDR3 is TGTGCCAGCAGCTACTATACTCAGGGGAATTATGGCTACACCTTC. This codes for CASSYYTQGNYGYTF.

A few counts support this clone. The genes are TRBV7-8 and TRBJ1-5; 8 nucleotides align to TRBD1. The trim removed 5 bases at V and 6 bases at J, leaving 15 bases unmatched. Germline V gives CDR1 SGHVS, CDR2 FQNEAQ. This CDR3 is 17 amino acids long. This chain's CDR3 is CASSKRGGQGMSQPQHF. In nucleotides, the CDR3 is TGTGCCAGCAGCAAGCGAGGAGGACAGGGCATGAGTCAGCCCCAGCATTTT.

The CDR3 sequence: CASGRGTGRFHEQYF. In nucleotides, the CDR3 is TGTGCCAGCGGGAGGGGGACAGGGAGGTTCCACGAGCAGTACTTC. The V and J genes are TRBV27 and TRBJ2-7; 9 bases agree with TRBD1. The germline V gene has CDR1 MNHEY and CDR2 SMNVEV (reference sequence). V dropped 8 bases and J dropped 5; count of bases not matched to a gene: 13. CDR3 size: 15 residues.

The gene calls are TRBV5-1 and TRBJ2-7, with D tentatively TRBD2 (6 bases). Trimming pared 4 bases from V and 3 bases from J, leaving 14 bases between. Germline CDR1 reads SGHRS; CDR2 reads YFSETQ. The CDR3 totals 14 residues. In nucleotides, the CDR3 is TGCGCCAGCAGCGGCGGGACTCCGCGCTACGAGCAGTACTTC. It specifies CASSGGTPRYEQYF.

The rearrangement uses TRBV5-1 and TRBJ2-5; 7 nucleotides line up with TRBD2. The CDR3 sequence is 15 residues long. Losses at the gene ends were 1 base for V and 0 bases for J; bases not matched to a gene: 3. The germline CDR1 and CDR2 sequences are SGHRS and YFSETQ. The CDR3 spells CASSLLGTNQETQYF. As DNA, the CDR3 is TGCGCCAGCAGCTTGCTCGGGACTAACCAAGAGACCCAGTACTTC.

The V and J genes are TRBV4-1 and TRBJ2-7, with 8 bases that match TRBD1. CDR3 length: 16 residues. CDR1 and CDR2 (germline): MGHRA, YSYEKL. Trimming took 3 bases from V and 2 from J; bases not matched to a gene: 9. In DNA form, the CDR3 reads TGCGCCAGCAGCCAGCAGGGGGCGGCTCGGCCCTACGAGCAGTACTTC. Protein product: CASSQQGAARPYEQYF.

The rearrangement joins TRBV2 to TRBJ2-2; 9 bases align to TRBD2. In germline, CDR1 is SNHLY, CDR2 FYNNEI. The CDR3 runs 14 residues. After removal of 6 bases from V and 6 bases from J, the junction contained 5 bases not matched to a gene. This CDR3 is CASRGTSNSGELFF. The CDR3 DNA reads TGTGCCAGCAGGGGGACTAGCAATTCCGGGGAGCTGTTTTTT.

The chain combines TRBV12-3 or TRBV12-4 with TRBJ1-5; D not resolved. Trimming stripped 2 bases from V and 7 bases from J, with 9 bases between. This CDR3 spans 13 amino acids. CDR3 region: CASSLTLNQPQHF. CDR3 in DNA: TGTGCCAGCAGTTTAACATTAAACCAGCCCCAGCATTTT.

The count of this clone is one. The chain joins TRBV28 to TRBJ1-2, with 7 nucleotides matching TRBD1. The germline V gene has CDR1 MDHEN and CDR2 SYDVKM. This CDR3 comprises 14 residues. V trimming: 1 base; J trimming: 4 bases; junction bases outside the gene matches: 3. The CDR3 DNA reads as TGTGCCAGCAGTTTATCCGACAGGGTCTATGGCTACACCTTC. Residues: CASSLSDRVYGYTF.

This clone has only a few counts. The genes are TRBV14 and TRBJ1-3; no clear D. CDR1 is SGHDN and CDR2 is FVKESK in the germline V gene. V dropped 6 bases and J dropped 0 bases, with 9 bases sitting between them. There are 14 residues in the CDR3. As DNA, the CDR3 is TGTGCCAGCAGGCCCAGCGTCTCTGGAAACACCATATATTTT. The encoded protein is CASRPSVSGNTIYF.

The chain employs TRBV28 and TRBJ1-4, with D uncertain. Deletions cut 6 bases from V and 8 bases from J, with 19 bases between. The CDR3 sequence is 15 residues long. In germline, CDR1 is MDHEN, CDR2 SYDVKM. The CDR3, as DNA: TGTGCCAGCAGCCCTCCTCACCCCAACGAGGAAAAACTGTTTTTT. Translation gives CASSPPHPNEEKLFF.

This clone was seen only once. The V gene is TRBV6-4, the J gene TRBJ2-2; no clear D gene. The CDR3 totals 14 residues. The V end lost 4 bases, the J end lost 1 base, and 7 bases lay between the germline ends. Germline CDR1 and CDR2: MRHNA and SNTAGT. The CDR3 is CASSAQENTGELFF. CDR3 sequence (DNA): TGTGCCAGCAGTGCCCAGGAGAACACCGGGGAGCTGTTTTTT.

V and J are TRBV24-1 and TRBJ1-5; D call uncertain. Germline V gene data show CDR1 as KGHDR and CDR2 as SFDVKD. Trimming took 9 bases from V and 5 from J, leaving 4 bases between them. This CDR3 contains 10 residues. The CDR3 is CATPDQPQHF. The CDR3 bases are TGTGCCACCCCGGATCAGCCCCAGCATTTT.

This sequence joins TRBV2 and TRBJ1-6; 8 nucleotides match TRBD1. The junction had 7 bases not matched to a gene; V was cut back by 5 bases and J by 10 bases. In germline, CDR1 is SNHLY, CDR2 FYNNEI. The CDR3 covers 14 residues. The CDR3 loop is CASSPRGRGSPLHF. CDR3 DNA: TGTGCCAGCAGTCCCAGGGGGCGGGGATCACCCCTCCACTTT.

The chain recombines TRBV6-5 with TRBJ1-6; perhaps TRBD1 as D (5 bases). CDR1 and CDR2 from the germline V gene are MNHEY and SVGAGI. The V end was cut by 6 bases, the J end by 8 bases, with 14 bases between. The CDR3 has 14 amino acids. CDR3 amino acids: CASSQGSSDSPLHF. The CDR3, as DNA: TGTGCCAGCAGCCAGGGCAGCTCCGATTCACCCCTCCACTTT.

In this sample, this clone turned up once. This chain connects TRBV28 to TRBJ1-3; TRBD1 is a possible D gene (5 bases). This CDR3 region has 14 residues. V shed 5 bases and J shed 5 bases, with 13 bases lying between them. Germline CDR1 is MDHEN and CDR2 is SYDVKM. CDR3 sequence (DNA): TGTGCCAGCAGTCCACAGGTTAAGAGAAACACCATATATTTT. Protein sequence: CASSPQVKRNTIYF.

This clone was seen a single time. The V gene is TRBV4-2, the J gene TRBJ2-1; D is undetermined. The CDR3 sequence is 12 residues long. The V gene's germline CDR1 is LGHNA and CDR2 YNFKEQ. Trimming cost V 4 bases and J 8 bases, with 9 bases left between them. In nucleotides, the CDR3 is TGTGCCAGCAGCCGGTCACGCGATGAGCAGTTCTTC. This encodes CASSRSRDEQFF.